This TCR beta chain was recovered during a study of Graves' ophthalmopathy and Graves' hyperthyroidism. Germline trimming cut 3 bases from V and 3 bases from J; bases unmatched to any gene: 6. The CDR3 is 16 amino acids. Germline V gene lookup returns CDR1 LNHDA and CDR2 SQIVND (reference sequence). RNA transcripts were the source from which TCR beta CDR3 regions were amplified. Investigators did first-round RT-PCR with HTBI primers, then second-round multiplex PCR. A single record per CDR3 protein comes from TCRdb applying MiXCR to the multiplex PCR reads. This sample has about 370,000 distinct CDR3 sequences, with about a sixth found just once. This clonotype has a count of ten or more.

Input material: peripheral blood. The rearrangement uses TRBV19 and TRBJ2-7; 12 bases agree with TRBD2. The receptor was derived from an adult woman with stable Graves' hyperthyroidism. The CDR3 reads CASSIGSGLAGYEQYF. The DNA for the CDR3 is TGTGCCAGTAGTATTGGCTCGGGACTAGCGGGCTACGAGCAGTACTTC.